The 30 T cell receptor beta chains reported below all come from one sample, sequenced in a study of monozygotic twins with inflammatory bowel disease. TCRdb derives one entry per CDR3 protein from the 5' RACE reads, leaving out DNA. This listing includes 300,000 to 350,000 distinct CDR3 sequences. The source material was blood. Source of these receptors: a human donor with ulcerative colitis or Crohn's disease, or a healthy co-twin of an affected twin (not recorded which).

The V and J genes are TRBV2 and TRBJ1-4; TCRdb selects TRBD1, and the lack of DNA leaves this call unchecked. Germline V CDR1 and CDR2: SNHLY, FYNNEI. This CDR3 region has 13 residues. CDR3 region: CASQRDRAEKLFF. Full variable domain (missing parts from reference TRBV2 and TRBJ1-4): EPEVTQTPSHQVTQMGQEVILRCVPISNHLYFYWYRQILGQKVEFLVSFYNNEISEKSEIFDDQFSVERPDGSNFTLKIRSTKLEDSAMYFCASQRDRAEKLFFGSGTQLSVL.

The gene calls are TRBV5-1 and TRBJ2-7. This CDR3 is built from 13 residues. Looked up from germline, CDR1 is SGHRS and CDR2 is YFSETQ. CDR3 sequence reads: CASSFGSAYEQYF.

The genes are TRBV7-7 and TRBJ2-5; without DNA, the TCRdb call of TRBD2 cannot be checked. Per the germline V gene, CDR1 is SSHAT and CDR2 is FNYEAQ (reference sequence). The CDR3 length is 16 residues. CDR3: CASSSARWSGQETQYF.

This chain connects TRBV20-1 to TRBJ1-2. The CDR3 loop spans 12 amino acids. Germline CDR1 DFQATT, CDR2 SNEGSKA (reference sequence). The CDR3 reads CSVQSSNYGYTF.

The chain recombines TRBV28 with TRBJ2-7; TCRdb's D gene call, TRBD2, goes unchecked for lack of DNA. The germline V gene encodes CDR1 MDHEN and CDR2 SYDVKM. This CDR3 is built from 15 residues. CDR3 residues: CASSFGGLAGYEQYF.

The chain carries TRBV20-1 and TRBJ2-1; TCRdb selects TRBD2, and the lack of DNA leaves this call unchecked. This CDR3 region has 14 residues. Germline values: CDR1 DFQATT, CDR2 SNEGSKA (reference sequence). The chain's CDR3 is CSAFSGGNDNEQFF.

CDR3 amino acids: CASRRLSAGGYNEQFF. The V and J genes are TRBV7-9 and TRBJ2-1; TCRdb's D gene call, TRBD2, goes unchecked for lack of DNA. CDR3 length: 16 amino acids. Germline lookup yields CDR1 SEHNR and CDR2 FQNEAQ (reference sequence).

This rearrangement joins TRBV7-8 to TRBJ2-5; no DNA is available, so the TRBD1 call from TCRdb remains unchecked. Germline-derived CDR1 and CDR2 are SGHVS and FQNEAQ. This CDR3 contains 15 residues. CDR3 amino acids: CASSQLRTTGETQYF.

The V and J genes are TRBV7-2 and TRBJ2-1; TCRdb's D gene call, TRBD2, goes unchecked for lack of DNA. Germline CDR1 SGHTA, CDR2 FQGNSA. CDR3 size: 12 residues. The CDR3 region is CASSFRGGEQFF.

The J gene is TRBJ2-1, the V gene TRBV6-5; with no DNA, the TCRdb D assignment of TRBD2 cannot be verified. CDR1 is MNHEY, CDR2 SVGAGI, per germline. This CDR3 region has 15 residues. The CDR3 spells CASSYRLVNHNEQFF.

J is TRBJ2-3 and V is TRBV7-3; TCRdb selects TRBD1, and the lack of DNA leaves this call unchecked. The CDR3 extends over 17 amino acids. Germline CDR1 is SGHTA and CDR2 is FQGTGA. CDR3 amino acids: CASSLSPGTGNGDTQYF.

The rearrangement links TRBV4-3 to TRBJ1-2; TCRdb's assignment of TRBD1 cannot be checked, as there is no DNA. Germline CDR1 LGHNA, CDR2 YSLEER. The CDR3 contains 14 residues. The CDR3 sequence: CASSPDGTAYGYTF.

The V call is TRBV28, the J call TRBJ2-1; as DNA is missing, the TRBD2 call by TCRdb cannot be tested. This CDR3 region has 15 residues. The V gene's germline CDR1 is MDHEN and CDR2 SYDVKM. The CDR3 sequence: CASKWGWGGYNEQFF.

The gene calls are TRBV6-6 and TRBJ1-2. The CDR3 length is 14 residues. Germline V gene sequence: CDR1 MNHNY, CDR2 SVGAGI (reference sequence). The CDR3 loop reads CASSYVSSDYGYTF.

The V call is TRBV3-1, the J call TRBJ2-1; TCRdb's assignment of TRBD2 cannot be checked, as there is no DNA. CDR1 LGHDT and CDR2 YNNKEL come from the germline V gene (reference sequence). This CDR3 spans 17 amino acids. The CDR3 here is CASSPSSGGSSYNEQFF.

This chain connects TRBV12-3 or TRBV12-4 to TRBJ2-3. CDR3 length: 15 residues. CDR3 protein: CASTVAQVGSDTQYF.

The chain uses TRBV20-1 and TRBJ2-3; TCRdb proposes TRBD1, but this gene call is untestable without DNA. In germline, CDR1 is DFQATT, CDR2 SNEGSKA (reference sequence). The CDR3 totals 14 residues. CDR3 amino acids: CSAQPGGSTDTQYF.

The V call is TRBV5-1, the J call TRBJ2-1. The V gene's germline CDR1 is SGHRS and CDR2 YFSETQ. The length of the CDR3 is 18 residues. The CDR3: CASALGQMFGGSYNEQFF.

The V gene is TRBV12-3 or TRBV12-4, the J gene TRBJ1-2; the TRBD1 assignment by TCRdb is unverifiable without DNA. There are 13 residues in the CDR3. The CDR3 sequence is CASTEGTGGGYTF.

This chain joins TRBV5-1 and TRBJ2-3; TCRdb's D gene call, TRBD1, goes unchecked for lack of DNA. Germline-derived CDR1 and CDR2 are SGHRS and YFSETQ. The CDR3 runs 16 residues. The CDR3 spells CASSLAGTSSTDTQYF.

J is TRBJ2-3 and V is TRBV2; TCRdb proposes TRBD2, but this gene call is untestable without DNA. The CDR3 is 16 amino acids. Per germline, CDR1 SNHLY and CDR2 FYNNEI. CDR3 sequence reads: CASSEVRLAGQYTQYF.

The rearrangement joins TRBV29-1 to TRBJ2-7; TCRdb returns TRBD1, unconfirmable since there is no DNA. CDR3 length equals 14 residues. Germline V gives CDR1 SQVTM, CDR2 ANQGSEA. This CDR3 is CSVEGGDQLNEQYF.

The V and J genes are TRBV5-5 and TRBJ1-5. The CDR3 sequence is 14 residues long. Per the germline V gene, CDR1 is SGHKS and CDR2 is YYEKEE (reference sequence). CDR3 amino acids: CASSLWGVDQPQHF.

The V call is TRBV28, the J call TRBJ2-7; TCRdb gives TRBD1 as the D gene, but with no DNA this cannot be confirmed. CDR1 and CDR2 from the germline V gene are MDHEN and SYDVKM. The CDR3 consists of 14 residues. The CDR3 loop is CASIAGGARYEQYF.

The gene calls are TRBV9 and TRBJ2-1; TCRdb's D gene call, TRBD1, goes unchecked for lack of DNA. Germline loops: CDR1 SGDLS, CDR2 YYNGEE. CDR3 length: 15 residues. CDR3 in amino acids: CASSVGDRLSNEQFF.

The chain recombines TRBV10-3 with TRBJ2-3. CDR3 length: 16 residues. Looked up from germline, CDR1 is ENHRY and CDR2 is SYGVKD. CDR3 residues: CAISESLAGRTDTQYF.

The chain carries TRBV12-3 or TRBV12-4 and TRBJ2-7; TCRdb designates TRBD1, a call that cannot be tested without DNA. The CDR3 is 16 residues long. CDR3 amino acids: CASSSPRTGGAYEQYF.

This chain connects TRBV28 to TRBJ2-7. This CDR3 contains 14 residues. Germline V gives CDR1 MDHEN, CDR2 SYDVKM. The CDR3 region is CASSLQHSRYEQYF.

The chain carries TRBV18 and TRBJ2-7; TCRdb reports TRBD1, a call that lacks DNA to check it against. CDR3 size: 16 residues. Per the germline V gene, CDR1 is KGHSH and CDR2 is LQKENI. The chain's CDR3 is CASSPVSGVISYEQYF.

V gene TRBV12-3 or TRBV12-4 combines with J gene TRBJ2-3; TCRdb gives TRBD1 as the D gene, but with no DNA this cannot be confirmed. The CDR3 consists of 14 residues. CDR3 amino acids: CASTHRQGIDTQYF.